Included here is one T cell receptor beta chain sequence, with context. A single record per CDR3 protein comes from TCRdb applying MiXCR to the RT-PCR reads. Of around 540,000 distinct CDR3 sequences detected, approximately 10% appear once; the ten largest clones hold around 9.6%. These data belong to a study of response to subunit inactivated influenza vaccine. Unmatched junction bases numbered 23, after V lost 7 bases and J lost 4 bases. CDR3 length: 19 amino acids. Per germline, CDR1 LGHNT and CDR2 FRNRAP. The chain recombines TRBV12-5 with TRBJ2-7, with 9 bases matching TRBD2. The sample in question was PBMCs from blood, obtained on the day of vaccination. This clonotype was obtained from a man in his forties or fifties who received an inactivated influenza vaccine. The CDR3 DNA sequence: TGTGCTAGTGCCACTAAGCCGGTAGCGGGAGATCCCCTAGGTTACGAGCAGTACTTC. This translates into CASATKPVAGDPLGYEQYF.